This passage covers 31 T cell receptor beta chains from one sample sequenced in a study of blood T cell repertoires in COVID-19. Some clones are missing from TCRdb's copy, which holds only in-frame ones; the method was immunoSEQ multiplex PCR. The profile covers about 340,000 clones, with more than 75% appearing a single time and 2.5% to 4% taken by the ten largest. Sequencing used peripheral blood. The receptors were gathered from a woman under 30 who had recovered from COVID-19.

The rearrangement uses TRBV7-9 and TRBJ1-4; 11 bases map to TRBD1. The CDR3 has 18 residues. Unmatched junction bases numbered 8, after V lost 5 bases and J lost 0 bases. From germline, CDR1 is SEHNR and CDR2 FQNEAQ (reference sequence). The CDR3: CASSTRTGGFATNEKLFF. The CDR3 region has the DNA TGTGCCAGCAGCACCCGGACAGGGGGCTTCGCAACTAATGAAAAACTGTTTTTT. Drawing the rest from reference TRBV7-9 and TRBJ1-4, the complete variable domain is DTGVSQNPRHKITKRGQNVTFRCDPISEHNRLYWYRQTLGQGPEFLTYFQNEAQLEKSRLLSDRFSAERPKGSFSTLEIQRTEQGDSAMYLCASSTRTGGFATNEKLFFGSGTQLSVL.

The V call is TRBV6-5, the J call TRBJ2-3; weak D call: TRBD1 (5 bases). The CDR3 has 14 residues. The V end lost 5 bases, the J end lost 0 bases, and 9 bases lay between the germline ends. Looked up from germline, CDR1 is MNHEY and CDR2 is SVGAGI. The CDR3 DNA sequence: TGTGCCAGCAGTCAGACAGATAGCACAGATACGCAGTATTTT. Translating it yields CASSQTDSTDTQYF.

The chain employs TRBV30 and TRBJ2-7; 10 bases fit TRBD1. The CDR3 is 12 amino acids. Germline CDR1 GTSNPN, CDR2 SVGIG (reference sequence). J was trimmed by 4 bases and V by 8 bases; bases with no gene match: 5. The CDR3 reads CARRDRGYEQYV. The CDR3 coding sequence is TGTGCCCGAAGGGACAGGGGATACGAGCAGTACGTC.

The rearrangement links TRBV9 to TRBJ1-6; D gene uncertain. CDR3 length: 14 residues. V lost 0 bases and J 7 bases, leaving 8 bases between the germline ends. CDR1 and CDR2 (germline): SGDLS, YYNGEE. The CDR3 DNA sequence: TGTGCCAGCAGCGTAGCGTCAGGAAATTCACCCCTCCACTTT. Translation: CASSVASGNSPLHF.

The rearrangement joins TRBV5-1 to TRBJ2-4; D is unresolved. The length of the CDR3 is 13 residues. Trimming left V 0 bases short and J 6 bases short, with 7 bases between. Germline-derived CDR1 and CDR2 are SGHRS and YFSETQ. Here the CDR3 DNA reads TGCGCCAGCAGCTTGGCCGGGTTAAACATTCAGTACTTC. This translates into CASSLAGLNIQYF.

The V call is TRBV5-1, the J call TRBJ2-7; TRBD1 might be the D (6 bases). Looked up from germline, CDR1 is SGHRS and CDR2 is YFSETQ. Trimming took 0 bases from V and 7 from J, leaving 17 bases between them. There are 15 residues in the CDR3. The CDR3 is CASSLDGTRTREQYV. The CDR3 nucleotides read TGCGCCAGCAGCTTGGACGGGACACGGACTCGGGAGCAGTACGTC.

The chain is built from TRBV5-4 and TRBJ1-2, with TRBD1 matching over 12 bases. V lost 4 bases, J lost 4 bases, and 5 bases stayed unmatched. This CDR3 contains 15 residues. Germline CDR1 is SGHNT and CDR2 is YYREEE (reference sequence). This chain's CDR3 is CASSQGQGASYGYTF. In DNA, the CDR3 is TGTGCCAGCAGCCAGGGACAGGGGGCCAGCTATGGCTACACCTTC. Looking up the rest from reference TRBV5-4 and TRBJ1-2 gives the full variable domain: ETGVTQSPTHLIKTRGQQVTLRCSSQSGHNTVSWYQQALGQGPQFIFQYYREEENGRGNFPPRFSGLQFPNYSSELNVNALELDDSALYLCASSQGQGASYGYTFGSGTRLTVV.

Concerning this clone: The same CDR3 can be traced to other DNA sequences in this sample. The chain links TRBV7-9 to TRBJ1-2; 8 bases line up with TRBD1. The CDR3 is 14 residues long. V lost 5 bases to trimming and J lost 4 bases; unmatched junction nucleotides: 6. Germline CDR1 is SEHNR and CDR2 is FQNEAQ (reference sequence). As DNA, the CDR3 is TGTGCCAGCAGCCTTACCGGGACAGGCTATGGCTACACCTTC. Protein product: CASSLTGTGYGYTF.

The V call is TRBV6-4, the J call TRBJ2-1; tentative D call: TRBD2 (5 bases). V was trimmed by 3 bases and J by 0 bases, leaving 9 bases between them. Per the germline V gene, CDR1 is MRHNA and CDR2 is SNTAGT. The CDR3 sequence is 15 residues long. Here the CDR3 reads CASSEKRSSYNEQFF. In DNA form, the CDR3 reads TGTGCCAGCAGTGAGAAGCGGAGCTCCTACAATGAGCAGTTCTTC.

J is TRBJ2-1 and V is TRBV5-1; weak D call: TRBD1 (5 bases). CDR1 is SGHRS and CDR2 is YFSETQ in the germline V gene. The length of the CDR3 is 14 residues. V lost 6 bases to trimming and J lost 2 bases, with 12 bases between them. CDR3 region: CASTEQGPYNEQFF. CDR3 nucleotide sequence: TGCGCCAGCACAGAGCAGGGCCCCTACAATGAGCAGTTCTTC.

This chain links TRBV27 with TRBJ1-1; 7 bases are shared with TRBD1. V lost 3 bases, J lost 0 bases, and 13 bases stayed unmatched. Germline V gene lookup returns CDR1 MNHEY and CDR2 SMNVEV (reference sequence). The CDR3 spans 18 residues. CDR3 in DNA: TGTGCCAGCAGTTTTTTAGGTGGGGCAGGGGGATTGAACACTGAAGCTTTCTTT. It translates to CASSFLGGAGGLNTEAFF.

This chain connects TRBV5-4 to TRBJ1-1, with D possibly matching TRBD1 (5 bases). Germline CDR1 reads SGHNT; CDR2 reads YYREEE (reference sequence). V lost 4 bases and J 6 bases, leaving 13 bases between the germline ends. The CDR3 contains 13 residues. This CDR3 reads CASSIMGLAEAFF. The CDR3 DNA sequence: TGTGCCAGCAGCATTATGGGGCTGGCTGAAGCTTTCTTT. The variable domain in full, completed from reference TRBV5-4 and TRBJ1-1, reads ETGVTQSPTHLIKTRGQQVTLRCSSQSGHNTVSWYQQALGQGPQFIFQYYREEENGRGNFPPRFSGLQFPNYSSELNVNALELDDSALYLCASSIMGLAEAFFGQGTRLTVV.

V gene TRBV7-2 combines with J gene TRBJ2-4, with D perhaps TRBD2 (6 bases). V shed 4 bases and J shed 7 bases, with 14 bases lying between them. CDR1 and CDR2 from the germline V gene are SGHTA and FQGNSA. The CDR3 contains 14 residues. The CDR3 nucleotides read TGTGCCAGCAGCTCTGCCGGGGGTGGTAACATTCAGTACTTC. Translating gives CASSSAGGGNIQYF.

V and J are TRBV28 and TRBJ1-2; no definite D call. CDR3 size: 15 residues. Trimming shortened V by 5 bases and J by 4 bases, and 17 bases separated the two germline ends. The germline gives CDR1 MDHEN, CDR2 SYDVKM. CDR3 in DNA: TGTGCCAGCAGTAACCTAATAGTCACTGGCTATGGCTACACCTTC. Translating gives CASSNLIVTGYGYTF.

The chain couples TRBV19 to TRBJ2-2; 7 nucleotides agree with TRBD2. Losses at the gene ends were 5 bases for V and 4 bases for J; bases not matched to a gene: 4. From germline, CDR1 is LNHDA and CDR2 SQIVND (reference sequence). The CDR3 loop spans 14 amino acids. The CDR3 nucleotides read TGTGCCAGTAGTTCTGGGAGGGGCACCGGGGAGCTGTTTTTT. This translates into CASSSGRGTGELFF.

In this sample, this clone turned up once. V usage is TRBV9 and J usage is TRBJ2-2, with 7 bases that match TRBD1. The germline gives CDR1 SGDLS, CDR2 YYNGEE. V lost 0 bases and J lost 3; bases outside the gene matches: 5. This CDR3 is built from 16 residues. The DNA for the CDR3 is TGTGCCAGCAGCGTAGTCGACAGGGCCTACACCGGGGAGCTGTTTTTT. The encoded protein is CASSVVDRAYTGELFF.

This chain uses TRBV7-2 with TRBJ2-1, with D perhaps matching TRBD1 (5 bases). Germline CDR1 SGHTA, CDR2 FQGNSA. This CDR3 region has 17 residues. V lost 5 bases and J 6 bases, leaving 23 bases between the germline ends. Written as DNA, the CDR3 is TGTGCCAGCAGCCCGGCGAAGGGGATCCCAAGTCCCAATGAGCAGTTCTTC. Residues: CASSPAKGIPSPNEQFF.

V usage is TRBV24-1 and J usage is TRBJ1-3; D uncertain. V lost 6 bases and J lost 7, with 12 bases in between. Germline V gene data show CDR1 as KGHDR and CDR2 as SFDVKD. The length of the CDR3 is 13 residues. CDR3 in amino acids: CATSPPNGNTIYF. In DNA form, the CDR3 reads TGTGCCACCAGTCCCCCAAACGGTAACACCATATATTTT.

The chain combines TRBV4-3 with TRBJ2-1; 8 bases map to TRBD2. Germline loops: CDR1 LGHNA, CDR2 YSLEER. The CDR3 covers 18 residues. V was pared by 5 bases and J by 0 bases, with 12 bases of the junction left unmatched. The CDR3 loop is CASSGRLAITSSYNEQFF. CDR3 bases: TGCGCCAGCAGCGGCCGACTAGCGATCACCAGCTCCTACAATGAGCAGTTCTTC.

V usage is TRBV21-1 and J usage is TRBJ2-1; the table's D call, TRBD2, was not checked against the DNA. TRBV21-1 is labeled a pseudogene. The CDR3 covers 22 residues. The CDR3 region is CASLARQGAGTSGRASYNEQFF. The CDR3 DNA is TGTGCCAGCCTGGCTAGACAGGGGGCAGGGACTAGCGGGAGGGCCTCCTACAATGAGCAGTTCTTC.

The J gene is TRBJ1-6, the V gene TRBV6-5; 10 bases match TRBD1. Trimming took 2 bases from V and 6 from J; bases not matched to a gene: 1. The length of the CDR3 is 15 residues. Looked up from germline, CDR1 is MNHEY and CDR2 is SVGAGI. The CDR3 protein is CASSYRTGGNSPLHF. The DNA of the CDR3 is TGTGCCAGCAGTTACCGGACAGGGGGTAATTCACCCCTCCACTTT.

In this sample, this clone turned up once. This chain uses TRBV19 with TRBJ2-2; 9 nucleotides align to TRBD1. J gave up 3 bases and V 3 bases, and 2 bases lay outside the gene matches. CDR1 LNHDA and CDR2 SQIVND come from the germline V gene (reference sequence). CDR3 size: 15 residues. The chain's CDR3 is CASSMDRGYTGELFF. DNA of the CDR3: TGTGCCAGTAGTATGGACAGGGGATACACCGGGGAGCTGTTTTTT.

This chain connects TRBV7-9 to TRBJ1-6; 8 bases align to TRBD1. The V gene's germline CDR1 is SEHNR and CDR2 FQNEAQ (reference sequence). This CDR3 has 14 amino acids. Losses at the gene ends were 5 bases for V and 7 bases for J; bases not matched to a gene: 4. CDR3 coding DNA: TGTGCCAGCAGCCCGGGACAGGCCAATTCACCCCTCCACTTT. Protein sequence: CASSPGQANSPLHF.

CDR3 loop: CASSELEDSNTQYF. The CDR3 coding sequence is TGTGCCAGCAGTGAACTGGAGGACAGCAACACGCAGTATTTT. The rearrangement joins TRBV2 to TRBJ2-3; perhaps TRBD1 as D (6 bases). This CDR3 has 14 residues. Germline V gene data show CDR1 as SNHLY and CDR2 as FYNNEI. Trimming removed 2 bases from V and 9 bases from J, with 15 bases in between.

The chain has TRBV27 and TRBJ2-3, with 12 bases aligning to TRBD2. With 5 bases clipped from V and 2 bases from J, the junction kept 8 bases outside the gene matches. The CDR3 is 17 amino acids. Germline CDR1 and CDR2: MNHEY and SMNVEV (reference sequence). The CDR3 nucleotides read TGTGCCAGCAGTCAGACCTCTAGCGGGAGGGCCACAGATACGCAGTATTTT. Its protein product is CASSQTSSGRATDTQYF.

V gene TRBV11-3 combines with J gene TRBJ1-6; TRBD1 agrees at 9 bases. The length of the CDR3 is 17 residues. Per germline, CDR1 SGHNT and CDR2 YENEEA. V dropped 2 bases and J dropped 10; count of bases not matched to a gene: 12. CDR3 region: CASSLSFGTGSYSPLHF. The CDR3, as DNA: TGTGCCAGCAGCTTAAGTTTCGGGACAGGGTCCTACTCACCCCTCCACTTT.

Notes on this clone: Other DNA variants within this sample encode the same CDR3. The chain employs TRBV5-1 and TRBJ1-5; D is unclear. Germline V gene sequence: CDR1 SGHRS, CDR2 YFSETQ. Trimming took off 4 bases at V and 3 bases at J, with 8 bases between the two ends. The CDR3 is made up of 13 amino acids. The DNA for the CDR3 is TGCGCCAGCAGCCTGGCTTCCAATCAGCCCCAGCATTTT. It specifies CASSLASNQPQHF.

This chain uses TRBV4-1 with TRBJ2-2, with 8 positions matching TRBD1. Unmatched junction bases numbered 10, after V lost 1 base and J lost 3 bases. Germline V lookup: CDR1 MGHRA, CDR2 YSYEKL. This CDR3 comprises 18 residues. The CDR3 loop reads CASSQGAGGTRDTGELFF. CDR3 DNA sequence: TGCGCCAGCAGCCAAGGGGCAGGGGGCACTCGGGACACCGGGGAGCTGTTTTTT.

This rearrangement joins TRBV25-1 to TRBJ2-2; 12 positions match TRBD1. The CDR3 is 15 amino acids. The V and J ends lost 4 bases and 6 bases, in that order; junction bases with no gene match: 3. CDR1 is MGHDK and CDR2 is SYGVNS in the germline V gene. The CDR3 DNA reads as TGTGCCAGCAGTGCCGGGACAGGGGGCTCCGGGGAGCTGTTTTTT. This gives the protein CASSAGTGGSGELFF.

V gene TRBV5-1 combines with J gene TRBJ2-5; 7 nucleotides line up with TRBD1. V trimming: 3 bases; J trimming: 1 base; junction bases outside the gene matches: 6. Looked up from germline, CDR1 is SGHRS and CDR2 is YFSETQ. The CDR3 has 15 residues. The CDR3 region has the DNA TGCGCCAGCAGCTCGGCCGGGACAGCCCAAGAGACCCAGTACTTC. Its translation: CASSSAGTAQETQYF.

This clone was observed once. The chain recombines TRBV25-1 with TRBJ2-3; TRBD2 is a possible D gene (5 bases). Deletions cut 1 base from V and 14 bases from J, with 22 bases between. The CDR3 is 15 residues long. The V gene's germline CDR1 is MGHDK and CDR2 SYGVNS. The DNA for the CDR3 is TGTGCCAGCAGTGAATTGATCGACTACCAACAGAAGATGTATTTT. Amino acids: CASSELIDYQQKMYF.